Below, 5 T cell receptor beta chains from the same sample are listed, as sequenced in a study of vaccination effects on CD4 cells after COVID-19. Here immunoSEQ multiplex PCR was the method, and the copy in TCRdb shows in-frame clones only, minus some. The table records about 38,000 clones, 82% of them present only once. Following 10 days of culture, CD4+ T cells were isolated. These receptors are not linked to any known antigen. The sequencing used CD4+ T cells from PBMCs cultured without peptide, collected before COVID-19 vaccination. The receptors here all came from a human donor who received a COVID-19 vaccine.

V usage is TRBV5-5 and J usage is TRBJ2-7, with TRBD2 matching 7 bases. V trimming: 4 bases; J trimming: 3 bases; junction bases outside the gene matches: 16. In germline, CDR1 is SGHKS, CDR2 YYEKEE (reference sequence). The CDR3 consists of 17 residues. CDR3 coding DNA: TGTGCCAGCAGCCCGGGAGGAGACGGACGGGCCCACTACGAGCAGTACGTC. Its protein product is CASSPGGDGRAHYEQYV.

V gene TRBV2 combines with J gene TRBJ2-7; D gene uncertain. This CDR3 comprises 13 residues. The V end was cut by 9 bases, the J end by 3 bases, with 15 bases between. Germline V gene lookup returns CDR1 SNHLY and CDR2 FYNNEI. The CDR3 protein is CARRLEPFYEQYV. The CDR3 region has the DNA TGTGCCAGGCGTTTGGAGCCTTTCTACGAGCAGTACGTC.

J is TRBJ2-7 and V is TRBV5-6, with a weak D call TRBD1 (5 bases). From germline, CDR1 is SGHDT and CDR2 YYEEEE. Trimming removed 0 bases from V and 4 bases from J, with 14 bases in between. The CDR3 is made up of 15 amino acids. The CDR3: CASSLGSGHVYEQYV. CDR3 nucleotide sequence: TGTGCCAGCAGCTTGGGCTCCGGACACGTTTACGAGCAGTACGTC.

This clone has only a few counts. The chain uses TRBV3-1 (or the pseudogene TRBV3-2) and TRBJ1-5; 7 nucleotides line up with TRBD1. Germline CDR1 and CDR2: LGHDT and YNNKEL (reference sequence). The CDR3 is 13 amino acids. After removal of 3 bases from V and 7 bases from J, the junction contained 3 bases not matched to a gene. In DNA form, the CDR3 reads TGTGCCAGCAGCCAGGTGACAGGGCAGCCCCAGCATTTT. Amino acid sequence: CASSQVTGQPQHF.

The chain carries TRBV5-8 and TRBJ2-4; D perhaps matches TRBD1 (5 bases). V was pared by 4 bases and J by 0 bases, with 17 bases between. CDR3 length: 17 amino acids. Germline-derived CDR1 and CDR2 are SGHTS and YDEGEE. CDR3 nucleotide sequence: TGTGCCAGCAGCCCCTCCCCAGGGTTACAAGCCAAAAACATTCAGTACTTC. Its protein is CASSPSPGLQAKNIQYF.